The 12 T cell receptor beta chains given below trace back to one sample, sequenced in a study of blood T cell repertoires in COVID-19. Assay: immunoSEQ multiplex PCR; the TCRdb copy retains only in-frame clones and omits some. The table shows around 250,000 clones, with 70% to 90% occurring only once. Sequencing input: PBMCs or T cells enriched from blood (not recorded which). The receptors come from a woman between 45 and 60 years old who had recovered from COVID-19.

This chain uses TRBV27 with TRBJ2-7; the match to TRBD2 covers 9 bases. There are 15 residues in the CDR3. The V segment lost 0 bases and the J segment 2 bases; nucleotides outside the gene matches: 2. Germline assignment: CDR1 MNHEY and CDR2 SMNVEV (reference sequence). This CDR3 reads CASSLSGGRAYEQYF. In DNA, the CDR3 is TGTGCCAGCAGTTTATCGGGCGGGAGGGCCTACGAGCAGTACTTC.

CDR3 region: CASSYQGQGRNTEAFF. The DNA of the CDR3 is TGTGCCAGCAGTTACCAAGGACAGGGTCGTAACACTGAAGCTTTCTTT. The gene calls are TRBV6-5 and TRBJ1-1, with TRBD1 identical over 8 bases. The CDR3 is 16 residues long. Looked up from germline, CDR1 is MNHEY and CDR2 is SVGAGI. The ends lost 2 bases at V and 2 bases at J; junction bases unmatched: 7.

This clone was detected only once. The chain couples TRBV7-6 to TRBJ2-1; 8 bases match TRBD1. The CDR3 sequence is 13 residues long. V dropped 5 bases and J dropped 8; count of bases not matched to a gene: 5. Germline CDR1 SGHVS, CDR2 FNYEAQ. The CDR3, as DNA: TGTGCCAGCAGCCTCCTACAGGGGGATGAGCAGTTCTTC. This translates into CASSLLQGDEQFF.

The chain couples TRBV24-1 to TRBJ1-5; 11 bases are shared with TRBD1. The CDR3 contains 16 residues. The germline CDR1 and CDR2 sequences are KGHDR and SFDVKD. V lost 3 bases to trimming and J lost 6 bases; unmatched junction nucleotides: 6. CDR3 sequence: CATSDPGTGGGQPQHF. The CDR3 DNA reads as TGTGCCACCAGTGATCCCGGGACAGGGGGTGGTCAGCCCCAGCATTTT.

The rearrangement uses TRBV27 and TRBJ1-2; no reliable D call. The CDR3 contains 13 residues. V was trimmed by 2 bases and J by 8 bases, leaving 12 bases between them. The germline V gene has CDR1 MNHEY and CDR2 SMNVEV (reference sequence). Here the CDR3 reads CASSLKPRLGYTF. CDR3 sequence (DNA): TGTGCCAGCAGTTTAAAGCCCAGGCTGGGCTACACCTTC.

This clone was recorded a few times. This chain connects TRBV2 to TRBJ1-4, with D unclear. The V and J ends lost 3 bases and 3 bases respectively, with 8 bases between them. The germline V gene encodes CDR1 SNHLY and CDR2 FYNNEI. This CDR3 contains 14 residues. The CDR3 bases are TGTGCCAGCAGTGAGGGAGTCCCTAATGAAAAACTGTTTTTT. Encoded protein: CASSEGVPNEKLFF.

The rearrangement joins TRBV5-8 to TRBJ1-5; 7 positions agree with TRBD1. The CDR3 loop spans 15 amino acids. Germline V gene data show CDR1 as SGHTS and CDR2 as YDEGEE. V lost 2 bases to trimming and J lost 7 bases; unmatched junction nucleotides: 9. The CDR3 is CASSFYRGKEQPQHF. CDR3 bases: TGTGCCAGCAGCTTCTACAGGGGAAAAGAACAGCCCCAGCATTTT. The whole variable domain, filled in from reference TRBV5-8 and TRBJ1-5, reads EAGVTQSPTHLIKTRGQQATLRCSPISGHTSVYWYQQALGLGLQFLLWYDEGEERNRGNFPPRFSGRQFPNYSSELNVNALELEDSALYLCASSFYRGKEQPQHFGDGTRLSIL.

The genes are TRBV9 and TRBJ2-1; 10 positions agree with TRBD1. Unmatched junction bases numbered 5, after V lost 3 bases and J lost 5 bases. The CDR3 consists of 15 residues. CDR1 is SGDLS and CDR2 is YYNGEE in the germline V gene. The chain's CDR3 is CASSGGTGVDNEQFF. DNA of the CDR3: TGTGCCAGCAGCGGAGGGACAGGGGTGGACAATGAGCAGTTCTTC. Full variable domain (missing parts from reference TRBV9 and TRBJ2-1): DSGVTQTPKHLITATGQRVTLRCSPRSGDLSVYWYQQSLDQGLQFLIQYYNGEERAKGNILERFSAQQFPDLHSELNLSSLELGDSALYFCASSGGTGVDNEQFFGPGTRLTVL.

The genes are TRBV7-9 and TRBJ1-1; D gene uncertain. The CDR3 spans 15 residues. Looked up from germline, CDR1 is SEHNR and CDR2 is FQNEAQ (reference sequence). V was clipped by 0 bases and J by 1 base, with 9 bases between them. The CDR3 nucleotides read TGTGCCAGCAGCTTAGCGGCAGGCCGGAACACTGAAGCTTTCTTT. Its translation: CASSLAAGRNTEAFF.

V is TRBV29-1 and J is TRBJ1-1, with 8 nucleotides matching TRBD1. The CDR3 length is 14 residues. The junction had 12 bases not matched to a gene; V was cut back by 5 bases and J by 7 bases. Germline assignment: CDR1 SQVTM and CDR2 ANQGSEA. The CDR3 protein is CSVPRQGADREAFF. Written as DNA, the CDR3 is TGCAGCGTTCCACGCCAGGGGGCCGATCGTGAAGCTTTCTTT.

The genes are TRBV28 and TRBJ1-5; D is unclear. With 7 bases removed from V and 0 bases from J, the gap between germline ends came to 13 bases. Germline V lookup: CDR1 MDHEN, CDR2 SYDVKM. The CDR3 is made up of 15 amino acids. The CDR3 DNA reads as TGTGCCAGCACCCCGGGAGAGTATAGCAATCAGCCCCAGCATTTT. Its translation: CASTPGEYSNQPQHF.

The chain combines TRBV7-8 with TRBJ1-1, with D unclear. This CDR3 has 12 amino acids. V lost 3 bases, J lost 1 base, and 3 bases lay in between. CDR1 is SGHVS and CDR2 is FQNEAQ in the germline V gene. CDR3 loop: CASSFGNTEAFF. CDR3 bases: TGTGCCAGCAGCTTCGGGAACACTGAAGCTTTCTTT.